The 4 T cell receptor beta chains below come from one sample, sequenced in a study of a mutant IDH1 vaccine in newly diagnosed glioma. No antigen has been identified for these receptors. TCRdb's table, derived via immunoSEQ multiplex PCR, lists solely in-frame clones and lacks some. The repertoire holds tens of thousands of clones, with 80% as singletons. Stated time point: week 35, safety follow-up. Each dose of the vaccine consisted of 300 ug of mutant IDH1 20-mer peptide, with topical imiquimod. The sequenced sample was PBMCs, obtained from a glioma patient whose treatment included an IDH1 peptide vaccine. These receptors all come from a man aged 35 to 55 with glioma. Some clones in this sample may be carry-over from other donors' samples.

The chain combines TRBV7-9 with TRBJ1-6; TRBD1 is a possible D gene (6 bases). CDR3 length: 14 residues. The V gene's germline CDR1 is SEHNR and CDR2 FQNEAQ (reference sequence). V gave up 7 bases and J gave up 8 bases, with 15 bases separating them. This chain's CDR3 is CASNRDTNDSPLHF. In DNA, the CDR3 is TGTGCCAGCAACCGGGACACGAATGATTCACCCCTCCACTTT.

CDR3 loop: CAISGGTSTDTQYF. In DNA, the CDR3 is TGTGCCATCAGCGGGGGGACAAGCACAGATACGCAGTATTTT. The chain links TRBV10-3 to TRBJ2-3, with D perhaps TRBD2 (7 bases). This CDR3 has 14 residues. V was shortened by 6 bases and J by 0 bases, with 10 bases between the two germline ends. Germline loops: CDR1 ENHRY, CDR2 SYGVKD.

This chain uses TRBV7-6 with TRBJ2-5; tentative D call: TRBD1 (6 bases). Between the trimmed V and J ends, which lost 1 base and 6 bases, there was a span of 12 bases. CDR3 length equals 14 residues. Germline V gene sequence: CDR1 SGHVS, CDR2 FNYEAQ. The CDR3 DNA follows: TGTGCCAGCAGCTTAGTGGAACAGGGAAAGACCCAGTACTTC. As protein: CASSLVEQGKTQYF.

This clone was counted between two and nine times. This chain connects TRBV4-1 to TRBJ2-1, with 12 bases aligning to TRBD2. This CDR3 has 18 amino acids. V lost 4 bases and J lost 0; bases outside the gene matches: 7. CDR1 MGHRA and CDR2 YSYEKL come from the germline V gene. CDR3 bases: TGCGCCAGCAGCCGGGGGGGACTAGCGGGTGTCTCCTACAATGAGCAGTTCTTC. Residues: CASSRGGLAGVSYNEQFF.